Sequencing of this TCR beta chain was carried out in a study of T cell changes during pregnancy in multiple sclerosis. Germline lookup yields CDR1 LNHDA and CDR2 SQIVND (reference sequence). The CDR3 runs 14 residues. Trimming removed 5 bases from V and 1 base from J; junction bases left unmatched: 5. Profiling relied on immunoSEQ multiplex PCR, and the TCRdb table lists in-frame clones only, not all of them. The sample records some 15,000 clones, about 91% being singletons. J is TRBJ2-7 and V is TRBV19; 7 nucleotides agree with TRBD1. The sequences come from CD8+ T cells from peripheral blood mononuclear cells, collected in the second trimester of pregnancy. The clonotype was recovered from a female donor in good health, enrolled as a control in a pregnancy study. The CDR3 sequence: CASSFDRVSYEQYF. Written as DNA, the CDR3 is TGTGCCAGTAGTTTCGACAGGGTGTCCTACGAGCAGTACTTC.